Listed below are T cell receptor beta chains from one sample, sequenced in a study of OX40 agonist ivuxolimab in advanced cancers. Using immunoSEQ multiplex PCR, the repertoire was profiled, and TCRdb retains in-frame clones only, with some absent. This table holds 80,000 to 100,000 clones, about 86% found once. The input for sequencing was CD4+ or CD8+ T cells sorted from blood, taken in a trial of the OX40 agonist ivuxolimab. These receptors all come from an adult with an advanced solid tumor such as melanoma, head and neck, liver or kidney cancer. The CDR3 runs from the conserved cysteine through the conserved F or W. D genes are given only for firm matches. Not all rows give a size; the values are once, few, many and, for expanded clones, a class.

CDR3 DNA: TGTGCCAGCAGTGCCTCACCACAGGGGGGAAATTCACCCCTCCACTTT
CDR3 protein: CASSASPQGGNSPLHF
V gene: TRBV2
D gene: TRBD1
clone size: NA
J gene: TRBJ1-6

CDR3 DNA: TGTGCCAGTAGTATAGAAGATGGTTTTAGTTCACCCCTCCACTTT
CDR3 protein: CASSIEDGFSSPLHF
V gene: TRBV19
D gene: NA
clone size: once
J gene: TRBJ1-6

CDR3 DNA: TGTGCCAGCAGCGTCTCATTAGGGGCAGAGACCCAGTACTTC
CDR3 protein: CASSVSLGAETQYF
V gene: TRBV9
D gene: NA
clone size: NA
J gene: TRBJ2-5

CDR3 DNA: TGTGCCAGCAGTGAAGACTGGGGCAGGGACCTTAGCAATCAGCCCCAGCATTTT
CDR3 protein: CASSEDWGRDLSNQPQHF
V gene: TRBV2
D gene: NA
clone size: NA
J gene: TRBJ1-5

CDR3 DNA: TGTGCCAGCAGCTTAGCGAAAGAGCAGTTCTTC
CDR3 protein: CASSLAKEQFF
V gene: TRBV7-2
D gene: NA
clone size: NA
J gene: TRBJ2-1

CDR3 DNA: TGTGCCAGCAGCGCCACGGGTACCACAGATACGCAGTATTTT
CDR3 protein: CASSATGTTDTQYF
V gene: TRBV6-4
D gene: NA
clone size: NA
J gene: TRBJ2-3

CDR3 DNA: TGTGCCAGCAGTTACTCCCCGGGGAGTCGAGAGACCCAGTACTTC
CDR3 protein: CASSYSPGSRETQYF
V gene: TRBV6-5
D gene: NA
clone size: NA
J gene: TRBJ2-5

CDR3 DNA: TGTGCCAGCAGTTACTCGAGAGGTAGGATCTCTGAAGCTTTCTTT
CDR3 protein: CASSYSRGRISEAFF
V gene: TRBV6-5
D gene: NA
clone size: NA
J gene: TRBJ1-1

CDR3 DNA: TGTGCCAGCAGCTTGATGGACGGCGGGTTGGGTGAGCAGTTCTTC
CDR3 protein: CASSLMDGGLGEQFF
V gene: TRBV7-3
D gene: NA
clone size: NA
J gene: TRBJ2-1

CDR3 DNA: TGTGCCACCAGCAGCGGGACTAGCGGGAACTCCTACAATGAGCAGTTCTTC
CDR3 protein: CATSSGTSGNSYNEQFF
V gene: TRBV15
D gene: TRBD2
clone size: NA
J gene: TRBJ2-1

CDR3 DNA: TGCAGCGTTGGTGGGCAGGGTGCTCGGGAGCAGTACTTC
CDR3 protein: CSVGGQGAREQYF
V gene: TRBV29-1
D gene: NA
clone size: NA
J gene: TRBJ2-7

CDR3 DNA: TGTGCCAGCAGTTTGCAGGGGGCAGGGAACACTGAAGCTTTCTTT
CDR3 protein: CASSLQGAGNTEAFF
V gene: TRBV27
D gene: TRBD1
clone size: NA
J gene: TRBJ1-1

CDR3 DNA: TGTGCCAGCTCACTGGGATCCTACAATGAGCAGTTCTTC
CDR3 protein: CASSLGSYNEQFF
V gene: TRBV18
D gene: NA
clone size: NA
J gene: TRBJ2-1

CDR3 DNA: TGTGCCAGCAAGAACCTCCCCATTGACGGCTACACCTTC
CDR3 protein: CASKNLPIDGYTF
V gene: TRBV5-5
D gene: NA
clone size: NA
J gene: TRBJ1-2

CDR3 DNA: TGTGCCAGCAGGGCGGCTCAAGAGACCCAGTACTTC
CDR3 protein: CASRAAQETQYF
V gene: TRBV6-6
D gene: NA
clone size: once
J gene: TRBJ2-5

CDR3 DNA: TGTGCCAGCAGCCCCAGGGGGTTAGGGAAGACCCAGTACTTC
CDR3 protein: CASSPRGLGKTQYF
V gene: TRBV21-1
D gene: NA
clone size: NA
J gene: TRBJ2-5

CDR3 DNA: TGTGCCAGCAGTTTGAAGGGAGGGGCCTACGAGCAGTACTTC
CDR3 protein: CASSLKGGAYEQYF
V gene: TRBV27
D gene: TRBD2
clone size: NA
J gene: TRBJ2-7

CDR3 DNA: TGTGCCAGCAGCCCAAGTGACACCAGCTCTGGGGCCAACGTCCTGACTTTC
CDR3 protein: CASSPSDTSSGANVLTF
V gene: TRBV7-3
D gene: NA
clone size: NA
J gene: TRBJ2-6

CDR3 DNA: TGTGCCAGCAGTGGGACCTTGAACACTGAAGCTTTCTTT
CDR3 protein: CASSGTLNTEAFF
V gene: TRBV6-1
D gene: NA
clone size: NA
J gene: TRBJ1-1

CDR3 DNA: TGTGCCAGCAGCCAAGATCAGGACGGCGGGAGGGCTGAGCAGTACTTC
CDR3 protein: CASSQDQDGGRAEQYF
V gene: TRBV4-2
D gene: TRBD2
clone size: once
J gene: TRBJ2-7

CDR3 DNA: TGTGCCACCAGCAGAGACAACAGGGAGAAAGATACGCAGTATTTT
CDR3 protein: CATSRDNREKDTQYF
V gene: TRBV15
D gene: NA
clone size: NA
J gene: TRBJ2-3

CDR3 DNA: TGTGCCAGCAGTTTGACTGGTAACCAAGAGACCCAGTACTTC
CDR3 protein: CASSLTGNQETQYF
V gene: TRBV5-6
D gene: NA
clone size: NA
J gene: TRBJ2-5

CDR3 DNA: TGTGCCAGCAGTTACTTGGACGGTACCTACGAGCAGTACTTC
CDR3 protein: CASSYLDGTYEQYF
V gene: TRBV6-6
D gene: NA
clone size: NA
J gene: TRBJ2-7

CDR3 DNA: TGTGCCAGCAGAAGGGCTAGCGGGAGTTCCACCGGGGAGCTGTTTTTT
CDR3 protein: CASRRASGSSTGELFF
V gene: TRBV11-2
D gene: TRBD2
clone size: NA
J gene: TRBJ2-2

CDR3 DNA: TGTGCCAGTGGGTACACCGGGGAGCTGTTTTTT
CDR3 protein: CASGYTGELFF
V gene: TRBV19
D gene: NA
clone size: NA
J gene: TRBJ2-2

CDR3 DNA: TGCGCCAGCAGCTTGGCCTCAGGCCCTAAGGAGCAGTACTTC
CDR3 protein: CASSLASGPKEQYF
V gene: TRBV5-1
D gene: NA
clone size: NA
J gene: TRBJ2-7

CDR3 DNA: TGTGCCAGTAGCTCCACGGACAATCAGCCCCAGCATTTT
CDR3 protein: CASSSTDNQPQHF
V gene: TRBV19
D gene: NA
clone size: few
J gene: TRBJ1-5

CDR3 DNA: TGTGCCATCAGGGCCAGCGGGCCTAGCTCCTACGAGCAGTACTTC
CDR3 protein: CAIRASGPSSYEQYF
V gene: TRBV10-3
D gene: NA
clone size: NA
J gene: TRBJ2-7

CDR3 DNA: TGTGCCAGCAGTAAGGAGACAGGGGTGGGGCAGCCCCAGCATTTT
CDR3 protein: CASSKETGVGQPQHF
V gene: TRBV6-5
D gene: TRBD1
clone size: NA
J gene: TRBJ1-5

CDR3 DNA: TGTGCCAGCGACCTACAGGGAACCGAGCAGTACTTC
CDR3 protein: CASDLQGTEQYF
V gene: TRBV7-9
D gene: NA
clone size: NA
J gene: TRBJ2-7

CDR3 DNA: TGTGCCAGCAGCGTCGACAGGACGTTCAATGAGCAGTTCTTC
CDR3 protein: CASSVDRTFNEQFF
V gene: TRBV9
D gene: NA
clone size: NA
J gene: TRBJ2-1

CDR3 DNA: TGCGCCAGCAGCCTGGGGACAGGGGGTCAGCCCCAGCATTTT
CDR3 protein: CASSLGTGGQPQHF
V gene: TRBV5-1
D gene: TRBD1
clone size: NA
J gene: TRBJ1-5

CDR3 DNA: TGTGCCAGCAGTGAAGTGGGACAGGACTCCTACGAGCAGTACTTC
CDR3 protein: CASSEVGQDSYEQYF
V gene: TRBV2
D gene: TRBD1
clone size: once
J gene: TRBJ2-7

CDR3 DNA: TGTGCCAGCAGCTTAGAAGGCCTAGTAGGACCCTACGAGCAGTACTTC
CDR3 protein: CASSLEGLVGPYEQYF
V gene: TRBV7-2
D gene: NA
clone size: NA
J gene: TRBJ2-7

CDR3 DNA: TGTGCCAGCAGGCCTACAGCAACCTCTGGAAACACCATATATTTT
CDR3 protein: CASRPTATSGNTIYF
V gene: TRBV6-5
D gene: NA
clone size: NA
J gene: TRBJ1-3

CDR3 DNA: TGTGCCAGCAGTGAAATTTTGAGGGGAGAGAGGTCCTATGAGCAGTTCTTC
CDR3 protein: CASSEILRGERSYEQFF
V gene: TRBV6-1
D gene: NA
clone size: NA
J gene: TRBJ2-1

CDR3 DNA: TGTGCCAGCAGTCAGAAGAGGGGTAATCAGCCCCAGCATTTT
CDR3 protein: CASSQKRGNQPQHF
V gene: TRBV9
D gene: NA
clone size: NA
J gene: TRBJ1-5

CDR3 DNA: TGTGCCAGCAGCTTAGACAGGGTGGCCACTGAAGCTTTCTTT
CDR3 protein: CASSLDRVATEAFF
V gene: TRBV7-8
D gene: NA
clone size: NA
J gene: TRBJ1-1

CDR3 DNA: TGTGCCAGCAGTCGTATGTCCGGGAGTCTGGAGACCCAGTACTTC
CDR3 protein: CASSRMSGSLETQYF
V gene: TRBV7-9
D gene: NA
clone size: NA
J gene: TRBJ2-5

CDR3 DNA: TGTGCCAGCGGACAACAGGGCCCCCCATATGGCTACACCTTC
CDR3 protein: CASGQQGPPYGYTF
V gene: TRBV9
D gene: NA
clone size: NA
J gene: TRBJ1-2

CDR3 DNA: TGTGCCAGCAGCTTAACCCAATTGGCCGCCGAAAACATTCAGTACTTC
CDR3 protein: CASSLTQLAAENIQYF
V gene: TRBV7-2
D gene: NA
clone size: NA
J gene: TRBJ2-4

CDR3 DNA: TGTGCCAGCAGCTTCCGGGGAACAGATACGCAGTATTTT
CDR3 protein: CASSFRGTDTQYF
V gene: TRBV7-3
D gene: NA
clone size: NA
J gene: TRBJ2-3

CDR3 DNA: TGCGCCAGCAGCTTGGGAGGGGCCCCTGAAGCTTTCTTT
CDR3 protein: CASSLGGAPEAFF
V gene: TRBV5-1
D gene: NA
clone size: NA
J gene: TRBJ1-1

CDR3 DNA: TGCGCCAGCAGCCAACCGGGCCGGGGGCCAGAGACCCAGTACTTC
CDR3 protein: CASSQPGRGPETQYF
V gene: TRBV4-1
D gene: NA
clone size: NA
J gene: TRBJ2-5

CDR3 DNA: TGTGCCAGCAGCTTAGACCCGGGACAGGGCTGGAAGAACTATGGCTACACCTTC
CDR3 protein: CASSLDPGQGWKNYGYTF
V gene: TRBV11-2
D gene: TRBD1
clone size: NA
J gene: TRBJ1-2

CDR3 DNA: TGTGCCAGCAGTGGGAATTTCTATGGCTACACCTTC
CDR3 protein: CASSGNFYGYTF
V gene: TRBV2
D gene: NA
clone size: NA
J gene: TRBJ1-2

CDR3 DNA: TGTGCCAGCAGCTCAACTTGGCCGGGACAGACGAAATACGAGCAGTACTTC
CDR3 protein: CASSSTWPGQTKYEQYF
V gene: TRBV7-2
D gene: TRBD1
clone size: once
J gene: TRBJ2-7

CDR3 DNA: TGTGCTAGCAGCTTATCGAGCTCCTACGAGCAGTACTTC
CDR3 protein: CASSLSSSYEQYF
V gene: TRBV7-7
D gene: NA
clone size: NA
J gene: TRBJ2-7

CDR3 DNA: TGTGCCAGCAGTTCCCACAGGGGGAGGGATCAGCCCCAGCATTTT
CDR3 protein: CASSSHRGRDQPQHF
V gene: TRBV6-1
D gene: TRBD1
clone size: NA
J gene: TRBJ1-5

CDR3 DNA: TGTGCCAGCAGCTTCGACAGCGGACTAGCGGGGGCCTTCAGGGGGCAGTTCTTC
CDR3 protein: CASSFDSGLAGAFRGQFF
V gene: TRBV11-3
D gene: TRBD2
clone size: few
J gene: TRBJ2-1